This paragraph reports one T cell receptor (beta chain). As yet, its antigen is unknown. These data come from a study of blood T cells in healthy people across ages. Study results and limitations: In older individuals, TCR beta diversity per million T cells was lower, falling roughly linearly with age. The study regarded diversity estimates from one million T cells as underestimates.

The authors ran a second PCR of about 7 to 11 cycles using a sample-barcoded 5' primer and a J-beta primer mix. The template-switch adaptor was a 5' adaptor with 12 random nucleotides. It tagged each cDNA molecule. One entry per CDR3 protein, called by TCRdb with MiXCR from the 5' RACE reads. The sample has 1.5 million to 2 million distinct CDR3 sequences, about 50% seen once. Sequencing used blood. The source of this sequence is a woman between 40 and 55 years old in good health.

DNA for the CDR3: TGTGCCAGCAGTGCCGACAGGGATGAGCAGTTCTTC. This codes for CASSADRDEQFF. The chain uses TRBV28 and TRBJ2-1; 7 bases are shared with TRBD1. CDR1 and CDR2 (germline): MDHEN, SYDVKM. CDR3 size: 12 residues. The V gene end was trimmed by 5 bases and the J gene end by 8 bases; junction bases not matched to a gene: 3.